The following is a TCR beta chain sequence with its context. The data were obtained in a study of control samples from healthy donors and cancer patients. Here immunoSEQ multiplex PCR was the method, and the copy in TCRdb shows in-frame clones only, minus some. The sample yields 150,000 to 200,000 clones, over 85% seen once. V was clipped by 3 bases and J by 2 bases; unmatched bases: 11. The V gene's germline CDR1 is KGHSH and CDR2 LQKENI. The CDR3 extends over 18 amino acids. This sequence originates from a man under 40 in good health. The chain combines TRBV18 with TRBJ2-3; 10 bases are a match to TRBD2. The sample consisted of blood. This chain's CDR3 is CASSPIMASGGFTDTQYF. In DNA, the CDR3 is TGTGCCAGCTCACCGATTATGGCTAGCGGGGGATTCACAGATACGCAGTATTTT.